This TCR beta chain was captured in a study of T cells in Graves' hyperthyroidism and ophthalmopathy. Overall study findings and caveats: Researchers report that a 13 V-J model separated ophthalmopathy from stable hyperthyroidism.

This clonotype was seen ten or more times. What it binds is unknown. Germline CDR1 reads KGHDR; CDR2 reads SFDVKD. V was shortened by 5 bases and J by 0 bases, with 9 bases between the two germline ends. There are 14 residues in the CDR3. Amplification targeted TCR beta CDR3 regions from RNA transcripts. In the first-round RT-PCR of the TCR CDR3, the HTBI primer set was used. TCRdb ran MiXCR on the multiplex PCR reads and lists one entry per CDR3 protein. The sample lists approximately 640,000 distinct CDR3 sequences, approximately 42% occurring once. The sequenced material came from peripheral blood or thyroid tissue (not recorded which). The clonotype was recovered from an adult man with Graves' disease, either hyperthyroidism or ophthalmopathy (not recorded which). The chain combines TRBV24-1 with TRBJ1-2; D gene uncertain. The CDR3 nucleotides read TGTGCCACCAGTGGCCCGGAAGCTAACTATGGCTACACCTTC. Translation: CATSGPEANYGYTF.